A single sample is the source of the 9 T cell receptor beta chains below, sequenced in a study of tumor-infiltrating lymphocytes in primary liver carcinoma. Investigators took RNA and DNA out together from approximately 22-30 mg of unsorted bulk tissue. A primer matching the constant region was used to make TCR beta cDNA from approximately 500 ng of total RNA. Sequencing libraries for TCR beta derived from three nested multiplex PCR rounds that used slightly modified ARM-PCR. PCR rounds one and two used TRBV1-TRBV30 forward primers with a C-beta reverse primer for around 9 cycles each. TCRdb reprocessed the multiplex PCR reads with MiXCR, giving one entry per CDR3 protein. The table records 25,000 or so distinct CDR3 sequences, 70% to 80% of them present only once. Sequencing used liver tumor tissue from sampling region 5. Documented subset: tumor region T5, tumor centre. The receptors were gathered from a woman under 40 with primary liver carcinoma and hepatitis B virus infection.

This clonotype was counted ten times or more. This chain connects TRBV15 to TRBJ2-1; tentatively, D is TRBD1 (5 bases). V was clipped by 0 bases and J by 0 bases, with 9 bases between them. This CDR3 comprises 16 residues. Germline CDR1 and CDR2: LNHNV and YYDKDF (reference sequence). This CDR3 reads CATSRDYRSSYNEQFF. Here the CDR3 DNA reads TGTGCCACCAGCAGAGATTACAGGAGCTCCTACAATGAGCAGTTCTTC.

On this clonotype: One end of the junction does not line up with germline, which may come from a read error. The gene calls are TRBV30 and TRBJ2-7; a weak D match, TRBD2 (5 bases). This CDR3 spans 12 amino acids. Germline CDR1 reads GTSNPN; CDR2 reads SVGIG (reference sequence). This chain's CDR3 is CAWSGIAYEQHF. Written as DNA, the CDR3 is TGTGCCTGGAGTGGGATAGCGTACGAGCAGCACTTC.

In its sample, this clonotype ranks as medium-sized (0.01 to 0.1%). V and J are TRBV5-1 and TRBJ2-7; tentatively, D is TRBD2 (5 bases). The CDR3 sequence is 15 residues long. Germline assignment: CDR1 SGHRS and CDR2 YFSETQ. Trimming cost V 4 bases and J 4 bases, with 18 bases left between them. The CDR3 region is CASSPRADFVYEQYF. In DNA form, the CDR3 reads TGCGCCAGCAGCCCGAGGGCGGACTTCGTTTACGAGCAGTACTTC.

To note about this clonotype: A junction end diverges from the germline sequence, so it may reflect a read error. The genes are TRBV5-1 and TRBJ2-5; 8 nucleotides align to TRBD2. This CDR3 has 22 amino acids. The germline V gene has CDR1 SGHRS and CDR2 YFSETQ. CDR3 residues: CASSLAPSSASGLWEKRETQYF. The CDR3, as DNA: TGCGCCAGCAGCTTGGCCCCGTCCAGCGCTAGCGGGTTGTGGGAGAAGAGAGAGACCCAATACTTC.

The rearrangement uses TRBV10-3 and TRBJ2-1; D is unresolved. Germline values: CDR1 ENHRY, CDR2 SYGVKD. This CDR3 is 14 amino acids long. V lost 10 bases and J lost 8, with 21 bases in between. This CDR3 reads CATGPAATRDEQFF. The CDR3 bases are TGTGCCACCGGTCCCGCGGCTACCCGGGATGAGCAGTTCTTC.

The rearrangement uses TRBV6-1 and TRBJ1-5; a possible D gene is TRBD1 (5 bases). Germline V gene sequence: CDR1 MNHNS, CDR2 SASEGT. V was clipped by 10 bases and J by 2 bases, with 15 bases between them. This CDR3 is built from 14 residues. DNA of the CDR3: TGTGCCAATATGGACGGGGGATGCAATCAGCCCCAGCATTTT. This codes for CANMDGGCNQPQHF.

This sequence joins TRBV14 and TRBJ2-1; D possibly corresponds to TRBD2 (6 bases). Trimming took off 4 bases at V and 7 bases at J, with 20 bases between the two ends. Germline V gives CDR1 SGHDN, CDR2 FVKESK. The CDR3 totals 16 residues. For the CDR3, the DNA is TGTGCCAGCAGCCCTATCCTAGCGTGTGGGAGGAATGAGCAGTTCTTC. Protein: CASSPILACGRNEQFF. Full variable domain (rest looked up from reference TRBV14 and TRBJ2-1): EAGVTQFPSHSVIEKGQTVTLRCDPISGHDNLYWYRRVMGKEIKFLLHFVKESKQDESGMPNNRFLAERTGGTYSTLKVQPAELEDSGVYFCASSPILACGRNEQFFGPGTRLTVL.

The chain employs TRBV6-4 and TRBJ2-7; 9 positions agree with TRBD1. CDR3 length: 14 residues. CDR1 is MRHNA, CDR2 SNTAGT, per germline. V was clipped by 7 bases and J by 13 bases; unmatched bases: 17. CDR3: CASIESPGQGRLYF. CDR3 coding DNA: TGTGCCAGCATTGAATCCCCGGGACAGGGTAGATTATACTTC.

A word on this clonotype: The final CDR3 position lacks the conserved phenylalanine or tryptophan, pointing to a likely read error. The DNA for the CDR3 is TGCAGCGTTGAAGAGAAGACAGGGTTCTCGTACGGGCAGTACTAC. Its translation: CSVEEKTGFSYGQYY. The chain has TRBV29-1 and TRBJ2-7, with 7 nucleotides matching TRBD1. This CDR3 contains 15 residues. Looked up from germline, CDR1 is SQVTM and CDR2 is ANQGSEA.